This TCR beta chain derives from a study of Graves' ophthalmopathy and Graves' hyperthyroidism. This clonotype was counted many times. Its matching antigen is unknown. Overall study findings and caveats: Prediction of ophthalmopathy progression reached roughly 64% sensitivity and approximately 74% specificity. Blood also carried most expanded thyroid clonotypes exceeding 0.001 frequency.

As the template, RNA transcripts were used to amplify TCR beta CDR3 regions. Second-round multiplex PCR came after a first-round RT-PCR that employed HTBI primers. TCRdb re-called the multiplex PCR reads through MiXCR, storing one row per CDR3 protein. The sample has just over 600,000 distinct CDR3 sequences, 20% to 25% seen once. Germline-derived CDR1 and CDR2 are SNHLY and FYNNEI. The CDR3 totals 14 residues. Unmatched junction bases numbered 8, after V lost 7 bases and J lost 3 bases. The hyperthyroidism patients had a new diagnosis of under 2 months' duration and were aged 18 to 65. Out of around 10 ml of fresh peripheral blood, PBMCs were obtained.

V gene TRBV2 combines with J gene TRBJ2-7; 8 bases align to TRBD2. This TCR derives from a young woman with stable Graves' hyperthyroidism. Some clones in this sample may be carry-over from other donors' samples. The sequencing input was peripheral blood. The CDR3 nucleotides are TGTGCCAGCACGGCCAGCGGGAGATTCTACGAGCAGTACTTC. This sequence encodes CASTASGRFYEQYF.